This TCR beta chain was documented in a study of Graves' ophthalmopathy and Graves' hyperthyroidism. V was clipped by 5 bases and J by 4 bases, with 14 bases between them. CDR3 size: 14 residues. Germline CDR1 SGHTA, CDR2 FQGNSA. Scientists amplified the TCR beta CDR3 regions from RNA transcripts. Second-round multiplex PCR came after a first-round RT-PCR that employed HTBI primers. Using its own MiXCR run on the multiplex PCR reads, TCRdb lists one record per CDR3 protein. Of 210,000 or so distinct CDR3 sequences in the sample, roughly 27% were seen once. This clonotype came up a few times. The genes are TRBV7-2 and TRBJ1-1, with TRBD1 as a possible D gene (6 bases). This receptor was identified in a man aged 45 to 65 with Graves' ophthalmopathy. Sequenced material: peripheral blood. CDR3 nucleotides: TGTGCCAGCAGCCCCACCTTACAGGGCACTGAAGCTTTCTTT. Its protein product is CASSPTLQGTEAFF. Filled out from reference TRBV7-2 and TRBJ1-1, the complete variable domain reads GAGVSQSPSNKVTEKGKDVELRCDPISGHTALYWYRQSLGQGLEFLIYFQGNSAPDKSGLPSDRFSAERTGGSVSTLTIQRTQQEDSAVYLCASSPTLQGTEAFFGQGTRLTVV.